This passage covers 13 T cell receptor beta chains from one sample sequenced in a study of T cells after yellow fever vaccination. Via MiXCR, TCRdb re-called the 5' RACE reads, giving one row per CDR3 protein. The table shows hundreds of thousands of distinct CDR3 sequences, with roughly 9.4% occurring only once. The material sequenced was PBMCs, taken on the day of the first yellow fever vaccination. The source is a man younger than 35 who received the YFV17D yellow fever vaccine.

The rearrangement uses TRBV9 and TRBJ1-2; D call uncertain. Germline-derived CDR1 and CDR2 are SGDLS and YYNGEE. Between the trimmed V and J ends, which lost 0 bases and 0 bases, there was a span of 9 bases. The CDR3 covers 15 residues. CDR3 sequence: CASSVADTPNYGYTF. The CDR3 coding sequence is TGTGCCAGCAGCGTAGCTGACACCCCTAACTATGGCTACACCTTC.

This clonotype has more than one count but fewer than ten. V and J are TRBV15 and TRBJ1-4; D gene uncertain. Germline CDR1 and CDR2: LNHNV and YYDKDF (reference sequence). This CDR3 has 15 residues. The germline V and J ends were trimmed by 1 base and 5 bases, with 11 bases remaining between them. The CDR3, as DNA: TGTGCCACCAGCAGAGGAAAGGGAGGCAATGAAAAACTGTTTTTT. Its translation: CATSRGKGGNEKLFF.

The chain joins TRBV4-1 to TRBJ1-2, with D possibly being TRBD1 (5 bases). The CDR3 extends over 14 amino acids. Trimming took off 3 bases at V and 1 base at J, with 9 bases between the two ends. The germline gives CDR1 MGHRA, CDR2 YSYEKL. The CDR3 sequence is CASSQPGHNYGYTF. CDR3 coding DNA: TGCGCCAGCAGCCAGCCCGGACATAACTATGGCTACACCTTC.

The chain combines TRBV21-1 with TRBJ1-6. TRBV21-1 represents a pseudogene. The CDR3 covers 12 residues. The CDR3 bases are TGTGCCTACGCAGGAGGCAATTCACCCCTCCACTTT. Its translation: CAYAGGNSPLHF.

This chain uses TRBV7-2 with TRBJ2-5, with TRBD1 matching 8 bases. From germline, CDR1 is SGHTA and CDR2 FQGNSA. Trimming at V came to 5 bases and at J to 9 bases, leaving 11 bases not matched to a gene. This CDR3 comprises 14 residues. CDR3 sequence: CASSPRQGLWAQYF. CDR3 nucleotides: TGTGCCAGCAGCCCCAGACAGGGGCTTTGGGCCCAGTACTTC.

V gene TRBV19 combines with J gene TRBJ2-1; weak D call: TRBD2 (5 bases). V was pared by 7 bases and J by 15 bases, with 25 bases between. The CDR3 loop spans 14 amino acids. Germline CDR1 LNHDA, CDR2 SQIVND (reference sequence). DNA of the CDR3: TGTGCCAGTACCCCGAGACGGCGGGTCGGGGAAATGTTCTTC. Translating gives CASTPRRRVGEMFF.

J is TRBJ2-6 and V is TRBV2; possible D gene TRBD1, 6 bases. V was cut by 6 bases and J by 0 bases, with 18 bases left in between. The CDR3 has 18 residues. Germline V gene data show CDR1 as SNHLY and CDR2 as FYNNEI. CDR3 in DNA: TGTGCCAGCAGCCCCGTTGGGACATCGAGCTCTGGGGCCAACGTCCTGACTTTC. It yields the protein CASSPVGTSSSGANVLTF.

The sample holds a few counts of this clonotype. The gene calls are TRBV29-1 and TRBJ2-1, with D perhaps TRBD2 (5 bases). Trimming left V 2 bases short and J 5 bases short, with 10 bases between. The germline V gene has CDR1 SQVTM and CDR2 ANQGSEA. This CDR3 spans 13 amino acids. The CDR3 region has the DNA TGCAGCGTTGAACTTTCCGGGAACAATGAGCAGTTCTTC. It codes for CSVELSGNNEQFF.

This clonotype turned up a few times. The rearrangement uses TRBV18 and TRBJ1-4, with TRBD1 matching over 7 bases. V lost 3 bases, J lost 6 bases, and 4 bases stayed unmatched. The germline V gene has CDR1 KGHSH and CDR2 LQKENI. The CDR3 sequence is 14 residues long. CDR3: CASSPGQSDEKLFF. Here the CDR3 DNA reads TGTGCCAGCTCACCGGGACAGTCCGATGAAAAACTGTTTTTT.

This clonotype was observed a handful of times. This chain joins TRBV5-1 and TRBJ2-5, with 13 positions matching TRBD2. The CDR3 loop spans 15 amino acids. Germline CDR1 and CDR2: SGHRS and YFSETQ. V gave up 4 bases and J gave up 2 bases; unmatched junction bases: 2. The CDR3 here is CASSKGLAGQETQYF. Written as DNA, the CDR3 is TGCGCCAGCAGCAAGGGACTAGCGGGGCAAGAGACCCAGTACTTC.

This chain joins TRBV6-2 or TRBV6-3 and TRBJ1-2; no clear D gene. The germline V gene encodes CDR1 MNHEY and CDR2 SVGEGT. The ends were cut back, 4 bases at V and 2 bases at J, with 11 bases in the middle. The length of the CDR3 is 14 residues. CDR3 sequence reads: CASSSGMVNYGYTF. CDR3 DNA sequence: TGTGCCAGCAGTTCCGGGATGGTCAACTATGGCTACACCTTC.

Here the CDR3 DNA reads TGTGCCAGCAGCTTCGAGTTCGGAGAGCAGTACGTC. Its translation is CASSFEFGEQYV. This chain links TRBV11-2 with TRBJ2-7, with D hard to call. The V end lost 3 bases, the J end lost 7 bases, and 10 bases lay between the germline ends. The CDR3 totals 12 residues. The germline gives CDR1 SGHAT, CDR2 FQNNGV.

This clonotype has more than one count but fewer than ten. The chain recombines TRBV3-1 with TRBJ1-2; no firm D call. CDR1 LGHDT and CDR2 YNNKEL come from the germline V gene (reference sequence). Deletions cut 1 base from V and 4 bases from J, with 7 bases between. This CDR3 comprises 13 residues. CDR3 region: CASSQVSLYGYTF. Here the CDR3 DNA reads TGTGCCAGCAGCCAAGTCTCACTCTATGGCTACACCTTC.